The TCR beta chain described here comes from a study of human T cells and chemical hapten exposure. Overall study results and limits: No change in TCRs above 1 in 1000 frequency was produced by DPC sensitization.

Germline V CDR1 and CDR2: LNHNV, YYDKDF (reference sequence). CDR3 size: 14 residues. V shed 8 bases, J shed 5 bases, and the junction held 5 bases outside the gene matches. Regarding time point: patch test 1, 2 weeks after DPC sensitization. Treatment described: therapeutic diphenylcyclopropenone sensitization with weekly scalp DPC. Suited to DPC and affected by alopecia, the donors ranged from 18 to 70 years old. Details on this clonotype: Its antigen is not identified.

TCRdb reprocessed the RACE reads via MiXCR and lists one record per CDR3 protein. Here the sample spans approximately 90,000 distinct CDR3 sequences, 9.5% to 15% being singletons. Specimen: whole blood, collected in connection with sensitization to the hapten diphenylcyclopropenone (DPC). The V gene is TRBV15, the J gene TRBJ2-4; 11 bases are a match to TRBD1. This sequence originates from a woman aged 40 to 49 with alopecia areata. Some clones in this sample may be carry-over from other donors' samples. This CDR3 is CATDRTGGENIQYF. DNA of the CDR3: TGTGCCACCGATAGGACAGGGGGCGAAAACATTCAGTACTTC.